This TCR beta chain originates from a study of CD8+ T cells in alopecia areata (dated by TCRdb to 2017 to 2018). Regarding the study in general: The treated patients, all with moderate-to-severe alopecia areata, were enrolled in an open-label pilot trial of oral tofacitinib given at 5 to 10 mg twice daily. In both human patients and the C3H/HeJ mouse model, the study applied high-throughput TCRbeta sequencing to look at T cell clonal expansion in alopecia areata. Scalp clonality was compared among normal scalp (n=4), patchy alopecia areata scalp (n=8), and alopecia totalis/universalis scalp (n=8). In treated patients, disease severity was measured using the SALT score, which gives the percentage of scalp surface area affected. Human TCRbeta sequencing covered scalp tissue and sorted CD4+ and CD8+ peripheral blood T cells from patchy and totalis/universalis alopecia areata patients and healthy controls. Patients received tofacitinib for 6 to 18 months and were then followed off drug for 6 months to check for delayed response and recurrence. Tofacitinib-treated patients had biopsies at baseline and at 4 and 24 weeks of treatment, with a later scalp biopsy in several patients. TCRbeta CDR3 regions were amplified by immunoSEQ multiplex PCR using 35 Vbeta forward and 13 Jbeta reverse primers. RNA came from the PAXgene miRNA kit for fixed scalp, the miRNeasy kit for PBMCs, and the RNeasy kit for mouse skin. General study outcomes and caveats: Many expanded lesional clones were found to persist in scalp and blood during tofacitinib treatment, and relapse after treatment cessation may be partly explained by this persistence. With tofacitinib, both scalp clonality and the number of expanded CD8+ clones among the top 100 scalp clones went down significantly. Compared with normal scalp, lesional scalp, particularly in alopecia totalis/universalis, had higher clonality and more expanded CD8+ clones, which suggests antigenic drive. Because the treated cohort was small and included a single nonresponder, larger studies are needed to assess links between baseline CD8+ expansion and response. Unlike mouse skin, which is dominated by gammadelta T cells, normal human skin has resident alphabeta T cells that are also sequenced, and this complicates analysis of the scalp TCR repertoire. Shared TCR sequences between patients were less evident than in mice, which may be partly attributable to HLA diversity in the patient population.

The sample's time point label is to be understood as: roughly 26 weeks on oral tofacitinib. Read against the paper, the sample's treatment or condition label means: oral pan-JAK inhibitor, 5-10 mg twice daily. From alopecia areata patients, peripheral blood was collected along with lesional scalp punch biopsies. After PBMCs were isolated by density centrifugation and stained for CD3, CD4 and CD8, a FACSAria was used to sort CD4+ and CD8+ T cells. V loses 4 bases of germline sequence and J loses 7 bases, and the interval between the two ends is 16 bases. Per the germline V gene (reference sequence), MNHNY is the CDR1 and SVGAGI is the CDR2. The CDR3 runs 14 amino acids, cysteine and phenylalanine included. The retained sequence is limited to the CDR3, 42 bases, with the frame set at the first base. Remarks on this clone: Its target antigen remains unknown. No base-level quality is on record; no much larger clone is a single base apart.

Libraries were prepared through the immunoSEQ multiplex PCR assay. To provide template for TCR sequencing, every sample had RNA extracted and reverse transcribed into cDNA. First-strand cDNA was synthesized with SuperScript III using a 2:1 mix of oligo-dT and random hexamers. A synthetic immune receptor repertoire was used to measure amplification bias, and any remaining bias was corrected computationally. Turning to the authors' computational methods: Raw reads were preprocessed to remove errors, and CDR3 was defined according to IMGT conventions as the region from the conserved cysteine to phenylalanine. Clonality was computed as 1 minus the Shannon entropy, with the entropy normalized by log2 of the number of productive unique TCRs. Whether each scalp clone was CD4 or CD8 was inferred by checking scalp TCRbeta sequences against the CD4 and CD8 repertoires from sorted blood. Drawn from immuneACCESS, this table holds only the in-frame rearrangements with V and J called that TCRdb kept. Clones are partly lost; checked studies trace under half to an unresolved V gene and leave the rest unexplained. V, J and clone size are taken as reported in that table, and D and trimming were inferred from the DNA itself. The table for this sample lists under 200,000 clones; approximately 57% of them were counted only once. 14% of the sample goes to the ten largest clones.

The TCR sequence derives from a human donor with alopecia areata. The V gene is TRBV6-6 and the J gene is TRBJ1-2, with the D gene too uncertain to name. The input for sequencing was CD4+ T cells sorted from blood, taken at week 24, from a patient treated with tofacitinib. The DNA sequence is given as TGTGCCAGCAGTTCCACGGGCCGCGGGAGTGGCTACACCTTC. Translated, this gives CASSSTGRGSGYTF.